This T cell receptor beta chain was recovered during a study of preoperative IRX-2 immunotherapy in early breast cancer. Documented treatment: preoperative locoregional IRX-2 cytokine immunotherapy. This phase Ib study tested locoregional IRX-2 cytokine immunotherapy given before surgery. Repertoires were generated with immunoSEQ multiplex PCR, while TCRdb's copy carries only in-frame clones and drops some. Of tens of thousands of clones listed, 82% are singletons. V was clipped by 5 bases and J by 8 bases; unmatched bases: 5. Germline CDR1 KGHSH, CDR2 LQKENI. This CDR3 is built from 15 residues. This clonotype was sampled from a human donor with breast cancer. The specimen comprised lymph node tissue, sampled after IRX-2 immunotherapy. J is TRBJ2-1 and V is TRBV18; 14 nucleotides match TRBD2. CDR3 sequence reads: CASSRLAGGPDEQFF. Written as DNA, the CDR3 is TGTGCCAGCTCAAGACTAGCGGGGGGGCCCGATGAGCAGTTCTTC.